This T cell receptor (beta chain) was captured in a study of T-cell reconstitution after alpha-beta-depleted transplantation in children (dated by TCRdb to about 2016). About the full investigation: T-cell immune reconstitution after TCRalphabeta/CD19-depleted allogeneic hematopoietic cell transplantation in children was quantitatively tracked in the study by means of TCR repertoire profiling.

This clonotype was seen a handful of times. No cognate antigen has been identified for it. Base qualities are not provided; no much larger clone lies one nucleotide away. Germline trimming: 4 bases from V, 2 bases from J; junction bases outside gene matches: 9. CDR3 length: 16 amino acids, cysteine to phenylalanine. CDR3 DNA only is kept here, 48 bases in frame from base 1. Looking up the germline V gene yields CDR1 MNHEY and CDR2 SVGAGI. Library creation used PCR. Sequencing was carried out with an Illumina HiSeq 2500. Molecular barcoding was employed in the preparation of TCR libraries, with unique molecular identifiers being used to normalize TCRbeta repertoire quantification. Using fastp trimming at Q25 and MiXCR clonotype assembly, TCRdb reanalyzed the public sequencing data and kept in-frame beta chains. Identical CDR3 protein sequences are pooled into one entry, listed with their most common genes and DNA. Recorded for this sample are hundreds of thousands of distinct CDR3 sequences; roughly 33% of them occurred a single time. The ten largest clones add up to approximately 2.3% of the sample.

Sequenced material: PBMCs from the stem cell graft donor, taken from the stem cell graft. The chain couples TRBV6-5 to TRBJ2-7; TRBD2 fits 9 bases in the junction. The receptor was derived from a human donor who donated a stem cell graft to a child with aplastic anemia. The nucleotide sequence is TGTGCCAGCAGTTCTCGAAGACTAGCGGCCGCCTACGAGCAGTACTTC. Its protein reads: CASSSRRLAAAYEQYF.